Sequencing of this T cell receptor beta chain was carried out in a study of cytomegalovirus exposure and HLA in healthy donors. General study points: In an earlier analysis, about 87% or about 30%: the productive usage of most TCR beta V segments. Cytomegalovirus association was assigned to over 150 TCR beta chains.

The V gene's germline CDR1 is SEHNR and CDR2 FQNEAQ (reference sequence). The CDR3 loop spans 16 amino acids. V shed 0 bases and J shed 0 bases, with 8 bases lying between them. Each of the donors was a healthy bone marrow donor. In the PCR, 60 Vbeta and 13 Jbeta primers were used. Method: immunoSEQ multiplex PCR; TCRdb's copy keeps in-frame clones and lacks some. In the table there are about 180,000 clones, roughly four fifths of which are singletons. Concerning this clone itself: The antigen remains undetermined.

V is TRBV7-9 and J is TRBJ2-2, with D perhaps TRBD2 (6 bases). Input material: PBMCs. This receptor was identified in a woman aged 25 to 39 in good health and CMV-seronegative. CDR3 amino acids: CASSLAPGANTGELFF. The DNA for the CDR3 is TGTGCCAGCAGCTTAGCGCCGGGGGCGAACACCGGGGAGCTGTTTTTT.